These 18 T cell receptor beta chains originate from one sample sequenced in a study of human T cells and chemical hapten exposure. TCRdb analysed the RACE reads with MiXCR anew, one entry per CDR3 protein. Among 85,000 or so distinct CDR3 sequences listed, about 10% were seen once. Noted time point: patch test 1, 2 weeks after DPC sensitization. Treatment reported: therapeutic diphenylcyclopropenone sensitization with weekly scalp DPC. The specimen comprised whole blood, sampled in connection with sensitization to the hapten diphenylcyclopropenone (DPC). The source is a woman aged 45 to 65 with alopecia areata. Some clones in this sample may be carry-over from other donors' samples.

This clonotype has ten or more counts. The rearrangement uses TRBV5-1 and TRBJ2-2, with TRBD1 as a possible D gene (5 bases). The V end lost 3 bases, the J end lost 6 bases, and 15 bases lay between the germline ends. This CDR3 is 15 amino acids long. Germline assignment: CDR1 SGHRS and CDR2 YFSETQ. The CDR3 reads CASSSQGQGAGELFF. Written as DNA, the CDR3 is TGCGCCAGCAGCTCACAAGGACAAGGGGCCGGGGAGCTGTTTTTT.

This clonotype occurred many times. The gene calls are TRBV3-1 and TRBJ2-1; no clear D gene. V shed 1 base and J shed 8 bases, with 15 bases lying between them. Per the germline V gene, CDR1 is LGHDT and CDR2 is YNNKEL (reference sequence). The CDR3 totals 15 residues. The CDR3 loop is CASSQGSRAFDEQFF. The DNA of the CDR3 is TGTGCCAGCAGCCAAGGGTCCCGAGCCTTCGATGAGCAGTTCTTC.

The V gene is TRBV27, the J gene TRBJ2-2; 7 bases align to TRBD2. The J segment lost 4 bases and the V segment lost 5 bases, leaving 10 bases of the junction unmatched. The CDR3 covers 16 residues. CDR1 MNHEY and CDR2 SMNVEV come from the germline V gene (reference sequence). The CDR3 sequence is CASSPERGRGTGELFF. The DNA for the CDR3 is TGTGCCAGCAGTCCCGAGCGGGGACGGGGCACCGGGGAGCTGTTTTTT.

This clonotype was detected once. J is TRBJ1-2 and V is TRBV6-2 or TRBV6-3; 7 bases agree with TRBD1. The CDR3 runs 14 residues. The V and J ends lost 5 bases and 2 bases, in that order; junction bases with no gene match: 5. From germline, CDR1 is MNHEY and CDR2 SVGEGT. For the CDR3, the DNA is TGTGCCAGCAGTCGGACAGGAGGCAACTATGGCTACACCTTC. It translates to CASSRTGGNYGYTF.

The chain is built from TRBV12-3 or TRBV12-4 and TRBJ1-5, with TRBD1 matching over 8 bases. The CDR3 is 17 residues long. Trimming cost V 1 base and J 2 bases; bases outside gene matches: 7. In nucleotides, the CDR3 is TGTGCCAGCAGTTTAGATAGGACAGGGTTGGGCAATCAGCCCCAGCATTTT. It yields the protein CASSLDRTGLGNQPQHF.

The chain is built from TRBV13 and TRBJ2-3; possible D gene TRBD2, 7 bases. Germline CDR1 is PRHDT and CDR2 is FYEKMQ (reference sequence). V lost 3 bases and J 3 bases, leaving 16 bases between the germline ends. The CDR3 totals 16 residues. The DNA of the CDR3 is TGTGCCAGCAGCTTGGGAGGGGGAATAGGGACAGATACGCAGTATTTT. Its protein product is CASSLGGGIGTDTQYF.

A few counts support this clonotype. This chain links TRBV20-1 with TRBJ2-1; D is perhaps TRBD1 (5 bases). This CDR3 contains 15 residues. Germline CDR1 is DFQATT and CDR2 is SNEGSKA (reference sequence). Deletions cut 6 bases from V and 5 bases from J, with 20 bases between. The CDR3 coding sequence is TGCAGTGCCTATTCGGGCTGGGTACAGGACAATGAGCAGTTCTTC. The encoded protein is CSAYSGWVQDNEQFF.

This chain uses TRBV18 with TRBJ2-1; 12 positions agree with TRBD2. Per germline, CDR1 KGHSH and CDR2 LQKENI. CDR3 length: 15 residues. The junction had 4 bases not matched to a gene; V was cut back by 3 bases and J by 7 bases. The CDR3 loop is CASSPLAGGQNEQFF. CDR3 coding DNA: TGTGCCAGCTCACCGCTAGCGGGAGGGCAAAATGAGCAGTTCTTC.

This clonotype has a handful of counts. CDR3 DNA: TGTGCCAGCAACAGACAGACTAGCAATCAGCCCCAGCATTTT. It is translated as CASNRQTSNQPQHF. V gene TRBV2 combines with J gene TRBJ1-5; weak D call: TRBD1 (5 bases). The CDR3 runs to 14 residues. The V gene's germline CDR1 is SNHLY and CDR2 FYNNEI. V lost 7 bases and J lost 0, with 10 bases in between.

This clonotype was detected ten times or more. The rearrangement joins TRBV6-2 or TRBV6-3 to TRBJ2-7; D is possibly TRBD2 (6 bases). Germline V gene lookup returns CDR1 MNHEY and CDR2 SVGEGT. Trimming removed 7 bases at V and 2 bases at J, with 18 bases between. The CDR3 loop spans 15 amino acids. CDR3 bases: TGTGCCAGCAAGTCGTCGGGAGCGCCGACCTACGAGCAGTACTTC. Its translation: CASKSSGAPTYEQYF.

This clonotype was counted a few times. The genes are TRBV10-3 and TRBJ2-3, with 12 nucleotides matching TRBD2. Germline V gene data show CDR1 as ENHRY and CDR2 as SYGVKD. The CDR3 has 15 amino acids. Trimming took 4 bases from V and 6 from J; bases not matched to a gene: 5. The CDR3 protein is CAISGTGTSGDTQYF. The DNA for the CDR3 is TGTGCCATCAGTGGGACCGGGACTAGCGGGGATACGCAGTATTTT.

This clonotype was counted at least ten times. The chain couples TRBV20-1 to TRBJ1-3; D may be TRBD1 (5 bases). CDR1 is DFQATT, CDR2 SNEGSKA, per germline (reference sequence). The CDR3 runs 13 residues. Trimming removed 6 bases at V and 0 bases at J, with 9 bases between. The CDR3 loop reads CSATEISGNTIYF. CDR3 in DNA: TGCAGTGCGACAGAAATCTCTGGAAACACCATATATTTT.

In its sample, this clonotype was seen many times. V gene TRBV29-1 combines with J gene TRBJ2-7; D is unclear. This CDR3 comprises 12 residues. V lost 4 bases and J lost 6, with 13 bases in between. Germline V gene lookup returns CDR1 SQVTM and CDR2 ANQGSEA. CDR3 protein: CSVGGDPAEQYF. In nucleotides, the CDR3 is TGCAGCGTTGGTGGAGACCCCGCCGAGCAGTACTTC.

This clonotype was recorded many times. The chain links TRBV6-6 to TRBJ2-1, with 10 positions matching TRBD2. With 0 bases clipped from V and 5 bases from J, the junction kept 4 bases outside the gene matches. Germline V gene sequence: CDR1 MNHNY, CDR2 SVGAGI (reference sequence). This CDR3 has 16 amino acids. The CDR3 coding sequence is TGTGCCAGCAGTTACTCAGGTAGCGGGAGGCACAATGAGCAGTTCTTC. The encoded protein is CASSYSGSGRHNEQFF.

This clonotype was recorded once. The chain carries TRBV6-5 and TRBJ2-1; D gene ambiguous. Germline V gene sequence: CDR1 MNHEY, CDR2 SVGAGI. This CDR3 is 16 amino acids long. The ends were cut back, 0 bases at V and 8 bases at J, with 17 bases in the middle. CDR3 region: CASSYSSVRARDEQFF. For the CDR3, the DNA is TGTGCCAGCAGTTACTCGTCGGTTAGGGCTAGGGATGAGCAGTTCTTC.

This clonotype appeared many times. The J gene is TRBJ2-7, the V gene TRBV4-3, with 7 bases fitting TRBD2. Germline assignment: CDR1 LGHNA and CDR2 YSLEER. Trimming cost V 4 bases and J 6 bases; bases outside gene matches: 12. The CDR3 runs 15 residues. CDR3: CASSRVSGLLTEQYF. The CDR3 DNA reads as TGCGCCAGCAGCCGAGTTTCGGGACTACTGACCGAGCAGTACTTC.

The CDR3 sequence: CASSPDGQGAYGYTF. CDR3 DNA: TGTGCCAGCTCACCCGATGGACAGGGAGCGTATGGCTACACCTTC. The V and J genes are TRBV18 and TRBJ1-2, with 8 bases that match TRBD1. Per the germline V gene, CDR1 is KGHSH and CDR2 is LQKENI. Germline trimming cut 3 bases from V and 5 bases from J; bases unmatched to any gene: 8. This CDR3 comprises 15 residues.

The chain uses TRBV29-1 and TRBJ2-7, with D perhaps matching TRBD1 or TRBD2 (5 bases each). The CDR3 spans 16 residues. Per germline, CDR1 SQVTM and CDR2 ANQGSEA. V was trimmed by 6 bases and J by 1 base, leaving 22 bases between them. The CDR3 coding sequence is TGCAGCGTCCTCGATCTGTGGGGGACCCCATCCTACGAGCAGTACTTC. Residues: CSVLDLWGTPSYEQYF.